Below, 19 T cell receptor beta chains from the same sample are listed, as sequenced in a study of blood T cell repertoires in COVID-19. Libraries were prepared by immunoSEQ multiplex PCR; TCRdb keeps only in-frame clonotypes and omits some of them. The table shows about 87,000 clones, with over 75% occurring only once. The sample comprised peripheral blood. The source is a woman in her 70s with acute or convalescent COVID-19.

This chain connects TRBV19 to TRBJ1-2; 8 bases map to TRBD1. In germline, CDR1 is LNHDA, CDR2 SQIVND (reference sequence). Trimming cost V 7 bases and J 0 bases; bases outside gene matches: 4. This CDR3 is 14 amino acids long. CDR3 loop: CASTPGQANYGYTF. CDR3 sequence (DNA): TGTGCCAGTACCCCGGGACAGGCTAACTATGGCTACACCTTC.

The CDR3 coding sequence is TGTGCCACCAGCAGGTTCAGGGAAACGAACACCGGGGAGCTGTTTTTT. Its protein is CATSRFRETNTGELFF. The V gene is TRBV15, the J gene TRBJ2-2, with D perhaps matching TRBD1 (5 bases). Trimming took off 3 bases at V and 0 bases at J, with 11 bases between the two ends. Germline loops: CDR1 LNHNV, CDR2 YYDKDF (reference sequence). The CDR3 is 16 amino acids.

The rearrangement joins TRBV10-1 to TRBJ2-5; 8 bases are a match to TRBD1. V shed 5 bases, J shed 4 bases, and the junction held 9 bases outside the gene matches. The CDR3 runs 15 residues. Germline loops: CDR1 WNHNN, CDR2 SYGVQD (reference sequence). This CDR3 is CASSSMTGDLETQYF. The CDR3 coding sequence is TGCGCCAGCAGTTCTATGACAGGGGATTTAGAGACCCAGTACTTC.

This chain connects TRBV29-1 to TRBJ1-2, with 8 nucleotides matching TRBD1. Looked up from germline, CDR1 is SQVTM and CDR2 is ANQGSEA. V trimming: 5 bases; J trimming: 7 bases; junction bases outside the gene matches: 6. This CDR3 has 12 residues. The CDR3 sequence: CSVNDRGSGYTF. The CDR3, as DNA: TGCAGCGTTAATGACAGGGGCAGTGGCTACACCTTC.

This clone showed up just a few times. This chain links TRBV9 with TRBJ1-1; possible D gene TRBD1, 5 bases. Trimming removed 3 bases from V and 8 bases from J, with 20 bases in between. This CDR3 is built from 15 residues. Germline CDR1 is SGDLS and CDR2 is YYNGEE. In DNA form, the CDR3 reads TGTGCCAGCAGCGCCCTCAATGGCCCAGGGAAAGAAGCTTTCTTT. Encoded protein: CASSALNGPGKEAFF.

The chain recombines TRBV18 with TRBJ1-3; a weak D match, TRBD1 (5 bases). This CDR3 region has 15 residues. Between the trimmed V and J ends, which lost 2 bases and 0 bases, there was a span of 8 bases. The germline V gene encodes CDR1 KGHSH and CDR2 LQKENI. The CDR3 DNA sequence: TGTGCCAGCTCACCAAACACAGGCTCTGGAAACACCATATATTTT. Protein product: CASSPNTGSGNTIYF.

This clone is a singleton in its sample. The V and J genes are TRBV19 and TRBJ2-3; a possible D gene is TRBD2 (6 bases). This CDR3 is 13 amino acids long. Trimming took 4 bases from V and 2 from J, leaving 7 bases between them. From germline, CDR1 is LNHDA and CDR2 SQIVND (reference sequence). The CDR3: CASSKGLTDTQYF. Here the CDR3 DNA reads TGTGCCAGTAGTAAGGGACTCACAGATACGCAGTATTTT. The variable domain in full, with the rest retrieved from reference TRBV19 and TRBJ2-3, is DGGITQSPKYLFRKEGQNVTLSCEQNLNHDAMYWYRQDPGQGLRLIYYSQIVNDFQKGDIAEGYSVSREKKESFPLTVTSAQKNPTAFYLCASSKGLTDTQYFGPGTRLTVL.

The chain has TRBV9 and TRBJ1-2, with D perhaps TRBD1 (5 bases). CDR1 is SGDLS and CDR2 is YYNGEE in the germline V gene. Trimming shortened V by 3 bases and J by 2 bases, and 5 bases separated the two germline ends. There are 12 residues in the CDR3. CDR3 residues: CASSAGNYGYTF. CDR3 bases: TGTGCCAGCAGCGCAGGGAACTATGGCTACACCTTC.

The chain combines TRBV28 with TRBJ2-3; TRBD2 matches 9 bases. V was clipped by 3 bases and J by 2 bases; unmatched bases: 6. The CDR3 sequence is 16 residues long. Germline V gives CDR1 MDHEN, CDR2 SYDVKM. The DNA of the CDR3 is TGTGCCAGCAGTTTGGACAGCGGGGGGATCACAGATACGCAGTATTTT. Translation: CASSLDSGGITDTQYF.

V usage is TRBV9 and J usage is TRBJ1-4; 10 nucleotides line up with TRBD1. Trimming at V came to 4 bases and at J to 8 bases, leaving 11 bases not matched to a gene. Germline V gene data show CDR1 as SGDLS and CDR2 as YYNGEE. The CDR3 is made up of 16 amino acids. The CDR3 protein is CASSPQPGTGEEKLFF. Written as DNA, the CDR3 is TGTGCCAGCAGCCCCCAGCCCGGGACAGGGGAAGAAAAACTGTTTTTT.

This clone has only a few counts. The chain links TRBV27 to TRBJ2-2; the D gene is possibly TRBD1 (6 bases). The germline V gene has CDR1 MNHEY and CDR2 SMNVEV (reference sequence). The V end was cut by 5 bases, the J end by 4 bases, with 17 bases between. The CDR3 sequence is 16 residues long. This chain's CDR3 is CASSAAHRDGTGELFF. The CDR3 region has the DNA TGTGCCAGCAGTGCCGCTCACAGGGACGGCACCGGGGAGCTGTTTTTT.

CDR3 in amino acids: CASTRQRDSPLHF. CDR3 in DNA: TGTGCCAGCACTCGACAGCGAGATTCACCCCTCCACTTT. This chain joins TRBV12-3 or TRBV12-4 and TRBJ1-6; tentative D call: TRBD1 (5 bases). There are 13 residues in the CDR3. Deletions cut 7 bases from V and 8 bases from J, with 12 bases between.

The gene calls are TRBV7-9 and TRBJ2-5, with 7 bases identical to TRBD1. Unmatched junction bases numbered 1, after V lost 1 base and J lost 2 bases. The CDR3 has 14 residues. Germline lookup yields CDR1 SEHNR and CDR2 FQNEAQ (reference sequence). The CDR3 DNA is TGTGCCAGCAGCTTAGGGGGACAGCAAGAGACCCAGTACTTC. This encodes CASSLGGQQETQYF. The full variable domain, with the rest looked up from reference TRBV7-9 and TRBJ2-5, is DTGVSQNPRHKITKRGQNVTFRCDPISEHNRLYWYRQTLGQGPEFLTYFQNEAQLEKSRLLSDRFSAERPKGSFSTLEIQRTEQGDSAMYLCASSLGGQQETQYFGPGTRLLVL.

The rearrangement links TRBV28 to TRBJ2-1; D possibly corresponds to TRBD1 (5 bases). V lost 4 bases, J lost 5 bases, and 12 bases lay in between. This CDR3 has 14 residues. Germline CDR1 and CDR2: MDHEN and SYDVKM. CDR3 residues: CASSYPDTDNEQFF. In DNA, the CDR3 is TGTGCCAGCAGTTACCCGGACACCGACAATGAGCAGTTCTTC. The full variable domain, its missing parts supplied by reference TRBV28 and TRBJ2-1, is DVKVTQSSRYLVKRTGEKVFLECVQDMDHENMFWYRQDPGLGLRLIYFSYDVKMKEKGDIPEGYSVSREKKERFSLILESASTNQTSMYLCASSYPDTDNEQFFGPGTRLTVL.

This clone was observed a few times. The chain carries TRBV30 and TRBJ2-2, with D maybe TRBD2 (6 bases). Germline V lookup: CDR1 GTSNPN, CDR2 SVGIG (reference sequence). Trimming removed 0 bases from V and 4 bases from J, with 12 bases in between. CDR3 length: 15 amino acids. CDR3: CAWSVRRGTTGELFF. DNA of the CDR3: TGTGCCTGGAGTGTACGGCGCGGGACCACCGGGGAGCTGTTTTTT.

The chain employs TRBV2 and TRBJ1-2; TRBD1 might be the D (6 bases). Germline CDR1 SNHLY, CDR2 FYNNEI. This CDR3 spans 13 amino acids. V lost 5 bases and J 8 bases, leaving 15 bases between the germline ends. The CDR3 spells CASSTYRVGGYTF. Written as DNA, the CDR3 is TGTGCCAGCAGTACCTACAGGGTGGGAGGCTACACCTTC.

The chain couples TRBV5-4 to TRBJ1-4; tentatively, D is TRBD1 (6 bases). There are 15 residues in the CDR3. V lost 3 bases, J lost 4 bases, and 13 bases lay in between. The V gene's germline CDR1 is SGHNT and CDR2 YYREEE (reference sequence). CDR3 region: CASSSQGPGNEKLFF. In DNA, the CDR3 is TGTGCCAGCAGCTCGCAGGGGCCCGGTAATGAAAAACTGTTTTTT.

This clone was recorded only once. J is TRBJ2-3 and V is TRBV9, with a weak D call TRBD1 (5 bases). The CDR3 length is 15 residues. The germline gives CDR1 SGDLS, CDR2 YYNGEE. The ends were cut back, 3 bases at V and 1 base at J, with 12 bases in the middle. DNA of the CDR3: TGTGCCAGCAGCGAAACGCTGACAGGCACAGATACGCAGTATTTT. Translation gives CASSETLTGTDTQYF.

The rearrangement uses TRBV18 and TRBJ1-5; D possibly corresponds to TRBD1 (6 bases). Trimming shortened V by 5 bases and J by 5 bases, and 10 bases separated the two germline ends. Germline CDR1 and CDR2: KGHSH and LQKENI. The CDR3 length is 13 residues. The DNA of the CDR3 is TGTGCCAGCTCAACAGGGTTCGATCAGCCCCAGCATTTT. Encoded protein: CASSTGFDQPQHF.